The 23 T cell receptor beta chains reported below all come from one sample, sequenced in a study of a mutant IDH1 vaccine in newly diagnosed glioma. Indicated time point: week 35, safety follow-up. In the vaccine, a single dose held 300 ug of the mutant IDH1 20-mer peptide, along with topical imiquimod. Which antigens these TCRs recognize remains unknown. Profiling relied on immunoSEQ multiplex PCR, and the TCRdb table lists in-frame clones only, not all of them. The sample lists tens of thousands of clones, 85% to 95% occurring once. This specimen consisted of PBMCs, obtained from a glioma patient whose treatment included an IDH1 peptide vaccine. The source is a man aged 50 to 59 with glioma.

This sequence joins TRBV6-6 and TRBJ1-6; 8 bases are shared with TRBD1. Germline assignment: CDR1 MNHNY and CDR2 SVGAGI (reference sequence). J was trimmed by 8 bases and V by 9 bases; bases with no gene match: 9. CDR3 length: 14 amino acids. CDR3 in amino acids: CARRRQGFDSPLHF. The CDR3 coding sequence is TGTGCCAGGCGAAGACAGGGGTTTGATTCACCCCTCCACTTT.

The rearrangement links TRBV30 to TRBJ1-5; 9 bases line up with TRBD1. The J segment lost 5 bases and the V segment lost 0 bases, leaving 5 bases of the junction unmatched. The CDR3 runs to 15 residues. Germline V lookup: CDR1 GTSNPN, CDR2 SVGIG (reference sequence). CDR3 loop: CAWSVPDRGYQPQHF. CDR3 DNA sequence: TGTGCCTGGAGTGTACCGGACAGGGGTTATCAGCCCCAGCATTTT.

This clone was found a few times. This rearrangement joins TRBV2 to TRBJ2-5; weak D call: TRBD1 (6 bases). With 6 bases removed from V and 5 bases from J, the gap between germline ends came to 13 bases. CDR3 length: 13 residues. The germline V gene encodes CDR1 SNHLY and CDR2 FYNNEI. This CDR3 reads CASRRQALETQYF. Here the CDR3 DNA reads TGTGCCAGCAGACGACAGGCGTTGGAGACCCAGTACTTC.

V gene TRBV10-2 combines with J gene TRBJ2-7; 8 nucleotides match TRBD2. The CDR3 contains 15 residues. After removal of 5 bases from V and 2 bases from J, the junction contained 8 bases not matched to a gene. Germline-derived CDR1 and CDR2 are WSHSY and SAAADI. The CDR3 is CASSQTKLAAYEQYF. CDR3 nucleotides: TGCGCCAGCAGTCAAACTAAACTAGCGGCCTACGAGCAGTACTTC.

The chain links TRBV2 to TRBJ2-2, with 7 bases fitting TRBD1. V lost 8 bases to trimming and J lost 3 bases; unmatched junction nucleotides: 3. Per germline, CDR1 SNHLY and CDR2 FYNNEI. This CDR3 contains 13 residues. The CDR3 sequence: CASFDRDTGELFF. The CDR3 coding sequence is TGTGCCAGCTTTGACAGGGACACCGGGGAGCTGTTTTTT. Looking up the rest from reference TRBV2 and TRBJ2-2 gives the full variable domain: EPEVTQTPSHQVTQMGQEVILRCVPISNHLYFYWYRQILGQKVEFLVSFYNNEISEKSEIFDDQFSVERPDGSNFTLKIRSTKLEDSAMYFCASFDRDTGELFFGEGSRLTVL.

This chain uses TRBV9 with TRBJ1-2; no clear D. V was cut by 4 bases and J by 4 bases, with 17 bases left in between. The CDR3 is 15 residues long. Germline V gene sequence: CDR1 SGDLS, CDR2 YYNGEE. Written as DNA, the CDR3 is TGTGCCAGCAGCTCGCAGGAAGAATTGGGCTATGGCTACACCTTC. Its protein is CASSSQEELGYGYTF. Based on the CDR3 plus reference TRBV9 and TRBJ1-2, the full variable domain is DSGVTQTPKHLITATGQRVTLRCSPRSGDLSVYWYQQSLDQGLQFLIQYYNGEERAKGNILERFSAQQFPDLHSELNLSSLELGDSALYFCASSSQEELGYGYTFGSGTRLTVV.

The chain has TRBV4-2 and TRBJ2-1, with TRBD1 identical over 9 bases. The CDR3 is made up of 14 amino acids. V shed 1 base, J shed 10 bases, and the junction held 5 bases outside the gene matches. Germline loops: CDR1 LGHNA, CDR2 YNFKEQ. CDR3 nucleotides: TGTGCCAGCAGCCAAGCGGGACAGGGTAGGGAGCAGTTCTTC. Its translation is CASSQAGQGREQFF.

The V call is TRBV10-2, the J call TRBJ2-7, with 9 bases lining up with TRBD1. The CDR3 runs 14 residues. Trimming cost V 3 bases and J 7 bases; bases outside gene matches: 7. From germline, CDR1 is WSHSY and CDR2 SAAADI. The CDR3 DNA is TGCGCCAGCAGTGAAGGACAGGGGTCGGGGGAGCAGTACTTC. Translating it yields CASSEGQGSGEQYF.

The table lists this clone with a count of one. The rearrangement joins TRBV4-1 to TRBJ1-1; unclear D gene. V lost 4 bases, J lost 3 bases, and 9 bases lay in between. The germline gives CDR1 MGHRA, CDR2 YSYEKL. This CDR3 contains 13 residues. CDR3 sequence reads: CASSLRGYTEAFF. The CDR3 nucleotides read TGCGCCAGCAGCCTCCGGGGTTACACTGAAGCTTTCTTT.

The V call is TRBV4-3, the J call TRBJ1-2, with D perhaps matching TRBD1 (5 bases). The ends were cut back, 4 bases at V and 8 bases at J, with 17 bases in the middle. Per germline, CDR1 LGHNA and CDR2 YSLEER. The CDR3 is 14 amino acids. CDR3 bases: TGCGCCAGCAGCCCCACACGAGGGGCTCGGGGCTACACCTTC. This codes for CASSPTRGARGYTF.

CDR3 sequence reads: CATSSRVDRTDTQYF. The CDR3 DNA sequence: TGTGCCACCAGCTCAAGGGTAGACAGGACAGATACGCAGTATTTT. The chain has TRBV15 and TRBJ2-3; a weak D match, TRBD1 (6 bases). CDR1 and CDR2 from the germline V gene are LNHNV and YYDKDF (reference sequence). V was cut by 5 bases and J by 3 bases, with 15 bases left in between. There are 15 residues in the CDR3.

The chain joins TRBV4-3 to TRBJ1-2; 8 nucleotides match TRBD1. Trimming at V came to 1 base and at J to 7 bases, leaving 5 bases not matched to a gene. Germline V CDR1 and CDR2: LGHNA, YSLEER. CDR3 length: 14 residues. The CDR3 sequence: CASSQADRVSGYTF. As DNA, the CDR3 is TGCGCCAGCAGCCAAGCGGACAGGGTCTCTGGCTACACCTTC.

V and J are TRBV18 and TRBJ2-7; TRBD1 aligns across 11 bases. The ends lost 5 bases at V and 6 bases at J; junction bases unmatched: 9. Looked up from germline, CDR1 is KGHSH and CDR2 is LQKENI. This CDR3 is 15 amino acids long. CDR3 in DNA: TGTGCCAGCTCAGTAACATCCGGGACAGGGGGCGAGCAGTACTTC. Translation: CASSVTSGTGGEQYF.

A single count supports this clone. This sequence joins TRBV7-2 and TRBJ1-6; D not certain. Trimming took 1 base from V and 10 from J, leaving 14 bases between them. Germline loops: CDR1 SGHTA, CDR2 FQGNSA. This CDR3 contains 15 residues. As DNA, the CDR3 is TGTGCCAGCAGCTTAGTGGCTGGGGATCGGTCACCCCTCCACTTT. Translated: CASSLVAGDRSPLHF.

The V and J genes are TRBV21-1 and TRBJ2-5; the DNA was not used to check the table's D call, TRBD2. TRBV21-1 is noted as a pseudogene. The CDR3 is made up of 14 amino acids. The CDR3 nucleotides read TGTGCCAGCAGCAAAGTGGAGGGAAGAGAGACCCAGTACTTC. Amino acid sequence: CASSKVEGRETQYF.

The chain links TRBV5-1 to TRBJ2-7; tentative D call: TRBD2 (6 bases). The CDR3 is 16 amino acids. CDR1 and CDR2 (germline): SGHRS, YFSETQ. Trimming took 4 bases from V and 2 from J, leaving 19 bases between them. The CDR3 region is CASSPRASAGPYEQYF. The CDR3 DNA is TGCGCCAGCAGCCCCCGGGCTAGCGCAGGACCCTACGAGCAGTACTTC.

V and J are TRBV15 and TRBJ2-1, with TRBD1 as a possible D gene (5 bases). V was shortened by 1 base and J by 10 bases, with 17 bases between the two germline ends. This CDR3 is built from 15 residues. CDR1 and CDR2 (germline): LNHNV, YYDKDF (reference sequence). CDR3 loop: CATSRASGLKGEQFF. As DNA, the CDR3 is TGTGCCACCAGCAGAGCTTCAGGGTTAAAAGGAGAGCAGTTCTTC.

The CDR3 bases are TGCGCCAGCAGACCCGAGGTCGGGGGGGCAGGCGGGGAGCTGTTTTTT. As protein: CASRPEVGGAGGELFF. The chain recombines TRBV5-1 with TRBJ2-2; 8 positions agree with TRBD2. Germline V lookup: CDR1 SGHRS, CDR2 YFSETQ. V lost 5 bases, J lost 7 bases, and 13 bases stayed unmatched. The CDR3 has 16 residues.

In nucleotides, the CDR3 is TGTGCCAGCAGCTTAAGCTGGGGCAATCAGCCCCAGCATTTT. Protein sequence: CASSLSWGNQPQHF. This chain joins TRBV7-8 and TRBJ1-5; D unclear. This CDR3 region has 14 residues. Per the germline V gene, CDR1 is SGHVS and CDR2 is FQNEAQ. V lost 2 bases, J lost 2 bases, and 7 bases lay in between.

For the CDR3, the DNA is TGTGCCAGCAGTTACGAGACCTACGAGCAGTACTTC. It specifies CASSYETYEQYF. The genes are TRBV6-6 and TRBJ2-7; no definite D call. The ends were cut back, 2 bases at V and 2 bases at J, with 4 bases in the middle. CDR1 is MNHNY, CDR2 SVGAGI, per germline (reference sequence). The CDR3 covers 12 residues.

The chain combines TRBV5-5 with TRBJ1-5; 11 bases fit TRBD1. The length of the CDR3 is 16 residues. From germline, CDR1 is SGHKS and CDR2 YYEKEE (reference sequence). Trimming took 0 bases from V and 7 from J; bases not matched to a gene: 6. CDR3 sequence: CASSLAGTGGFQPQHF. CDR3 nucleotides: TGTGCCAGCAGCTTGGCCGGGACAGGGGGTTTCCAGCCCCAGCATTTT.

The rearrangement links TRBV9 to TRBJ2-3; D not resolved. The germline CDR1 and CDR2 sequences are SGDLS and YYNGEE. The germline V and J ends were trimmed by 0 bases and 8 bases, with 7 bases remaining between them. CDR3 length equals 12 residues. In DNA form, the CDR3 reads TGTGCCAGCAGCGTAGACCCGGGTACGCAGTATTTT. It is translated as CASSVDPGTQYF.

The rearrangement links TRBV10-3 to TRBJ2-7; possibly TRBD1 for D (5 bases). Germline V gene data show CDR1 as ENHRY and CDR2 as SYGVKD. V dropped 3 bases and J dropped 4 bases, with 19 bases sitting between them. This CDR3 is 16 amino acids long. The DNA of the CDR3 is TGTGCCATCAGTGATGGGGTGGGGCCCCCTTCTTACGAGCAGTACTTC. This codes for CAISDGVGPPSYEQYF.